This T cell receptor beta chain originates from a study of shared clonotypes between healthy human individuals. For the study at large: Two female and a few male donors aged 18 to 49 were enrolled. Per donor, three plates held CD4 naive cells, three held CD4 memory, two held CD8 naive and one held CD8 memory. Study outcomes and limitations: What naive subsets generally showed was a larger estimated richness than memory subsets showed.

Here immunoSEQ multiplex PCR was the method, and the copy in TCRdb shows in-frame clones only, minus some. This table has 640,000 or so clones, 60% to 80% appearing once. With 1 base clipped from V and 9 bases from J, the junction kept 13 bases outside the gene matches. The CDR3 covers 16 residues. From germline, CDR1 is SGHTA and CDR2 FQGNSA. With regard to this clone: The antigen is unknown.

V gene TRBV7-2 combines with J gene TRBJ2-5; 8 nucleotides align to TRBD2. The TCR was taken from a woman in her thirties in good health. The source material was memory CD4+ T cells sorted from blood. Documented subset: CD45RA-negative fraction. CDR3 in amino acids: CASSLEGTRARGAQYF. The CDR3 DNA is TGTGCCAGCAGCTTAGAAGGGACTAGGGCCCGAGGGGCCCAGTACTTC.